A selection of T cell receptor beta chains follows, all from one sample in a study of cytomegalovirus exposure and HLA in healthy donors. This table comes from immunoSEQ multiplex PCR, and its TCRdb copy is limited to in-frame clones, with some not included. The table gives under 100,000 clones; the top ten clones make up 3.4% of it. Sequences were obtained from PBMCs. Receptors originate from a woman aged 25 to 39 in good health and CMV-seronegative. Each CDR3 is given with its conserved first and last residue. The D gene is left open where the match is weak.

CASSREPGLVYEQYF	TRBD2	TRBV5-1	TRBJ2-7
CASSLDGADTDTQYF	-	TRBV5-1	TRBJ2-3
CSVDTGGVGELFF	-	TRBV29-1	TRBJ2-2
CASSLSGTGTNQPQHF	TRBD1	TRBV18	TRBJ1-5
CASEDRGLAGGPNEQFF	TRBD2	TRBV19	TRBJ2-1
CAIREDGGAGGNEQFF	TRBD2	TRBV10-3	TRBJ2-1
CASSFGGWDTGELFF	TRBD2	TRBV11-2	TRBJ2-2
CASSRGGNLNNEQFF	-	TRBV18	TRBJ2-1
CASSRQGDYGYTF	TRBD1	TRBV6-5	TRBJ1-2
CASVSFITPAPELYGYTF	-	TRBV12-5	TRBJ1-2
CASSPQGVSYNEQFF	TRBD1	TRBV7-9	TRBJ2-1
CASGGGSQEAQYF	-	TRBV27	TRBJ2-5
CASSYGASGGETQYF	TRBD2	TRBV6-5	TRBJ2-5
CAISAQGTYEQYF	-	TRBV10-3	-
CASSFEGAETQYF	-	TRBV28	TRBJ2-5
CSATGGTGELFF	TRBD1	TRBV29-1	TRBJ2-2
CASSPSSASTDTQYF	-	TRBV18	TRBJ2-3
CASSSRTGGDEQFF	TRBD1	TRBV7-3	TRBJ2-1
CASSTDRAVYGYTF	TRBD1	TRBV5-4	TRBJ1-2
CASSRGQRNTGELFF	TRBD1	TRBV5-1	TRBJ2-2
CASSLAPGGKLFF	-	TRBV5-1	TRBJ1-4
CASVQGSSYNEQFF	-	TRBV28	TRBJ2-1
CASSPRGSGAVPDTQYF	TRBD2	TRBV7-9	TRBJ2-3
CASSRDREMAEAFF	TRBD1	TRBV6-4	TRBJ1-1
CAASGQERQYTEAFF	TRBD1	TRBV19	TRBJ1-1
CASMGGTEAFF	-	TRBV6-5	TRBJ1-1
CASSAGQGDEQYF	TRBD1	TRBV9	TRBJ2-7
CASSNRQGNTEAFF	TRBD1	TRBV7-9	TRBJ1-1
CASSGFTGSNQPQHF	-	TRBV6-1	TRBJ1-5
CASSFGRDSYGYTF	-	TRBV5-4	TRBJ1-2
CASRTGVNSPLHF	TRBD1	TRBV5-1	TRBJ1-6
CASSRDNYNEQFF	-	TRBV27	TRBJ2-1
CASSWGTGNQPQHF	TRBD1	TRBV7-9	TRBJ1-5
CAISYGTGRNQPQHF	TRBD1	TRBV10-3	TRBJ1-5
CASSLTGDTEAFF	TRBD1	TRBV28	TRBJ1-1
CASNSPGQGNEQYF	TRBD1	TRBV28	TRBJ2-7
CASSGLSGQGGYEQYF	-	TRBV28	TRBJ2-7
CASSEGRVSTDTQYF	-	TRBV6-1	TRBJ2-3
CASSGRTGQETQYF	TRBD1	TRBV6-1	TRBJ2-5
CASSPRTSGSSEQYF	TRBD2	TRBV11-2	TRBJ2-7
CASSLDFASRQPQHF	-	TRBV11-3	TRBJ1-5
CSVDPGGNQPQHF	-	TRBV29-1	TRBJ1-5
CASSDPTSSGANVLTF	-	TRBV25-1	TRBJ2-6
CASSPQGAETEAFF	TRBD1	TRBV18	TRBJ1-1
CASSSFRTWTSAHSRELFF	TRBD2	TRBV28	TRBJ2-2
CASQGQGDFRTEAFF	TRBD1	TRBV7-9	TRBJ1-1
CATSTPRAGEASFTEAFF	-	TRBV15	TRBJ1-1
CASSLQGGSETQYF	TRBD1	TRBV5-1	TRBJ2-5
CASGSTGSGNTIYF	-	TRBV19	TRBJ1-3
CASREQGAGHQPQHF	TRBD1	TRBV6-1	TRBJ1-5
CATSFRDRGHEQYF	TRBD1	TRBV15	TRBJ2-7